These 14 T cell receptor beta chains were sequenced from one sample in a study of blood T cell repertoires in COVID-19. Libraries were prepared by immunoSEQ multiplex PCR; TCRdb keeps only in-frame clonotypes and omits some of them. The repertoire holds about 270,000 clones, with roughly 90% as singletons. The material sequenced was peripheral blood. The source is a man between 60 and 75 years old who had recovered from COVID-19.

The chain links TRBV18 to TRBJ2-7; D possibly corresponds to TRBD1 (7 bases). Germline assignment: CDR1 KGHSH and CDR2 LQKENI. The CDR3 consists of 15 residues. Trimming took 4 bases from V and 0 from J, leaving 13 bases between them. CDR3 DNA: TGTGCCAGCTCACGAGGCGGGACAGTCTCCTACGAGCAGTACTTC. Its protein is CASSRGGTVSYEQYF.

This chain links TRBV7-9 with TRBJ1-2; 7 bases line up with TRBD1. CDR3 length: 17 amino acids. Germline V CDR1 and CDR2: SEHNR, FQNEAQ (reference sequence). After removal of 4 bases from V and 1 base from J, the junction contained 12 bases not matched to a gene. The CDR3 sequence is CASSSSRGTEINYGYTF. The CDR3 coding sequence is TGTGCCAGCAGCTCATCCCGCGGGACAGAAATTAACTATGGCTACACCTTC.

This chain connects TRBV7-2 to TRBJ1-4; D is possibly TRBD1 (5 bases). Germline V CDR1 and CDR2: SGHTA, FQGNSA. CDR3 length equals 14 residues. The ends were cut back, 1 base at V and 5 bases at J, with 8 bases in the middle. The chain's CDR3 is CASSLGGGNEKLFF. DNA for the CDR3: TGTGCCAGCAGCTTAGGGGGGGGAAATGAAAAACTGTTTTTT.

The V and J genes are TRBV27 and TRBJ2-1, with D possibly matching TRBD2 (5 bases). The V end was cut by 3 bases, the J end by 7 bases, with 13 bases between. The CDR3 sequence is 14 residues long. The germline gives CDR1 MNHEY, CDR2 SMNVEV (reference sequence). The DNA for the CDR3 is TGTGCCAGCAGTTTTGGGAGTACAATGAATGAGCAGTTCTTC. This gives the protein CASSFGSTMNEQFF.

The rearrangement links TRBV3-1 (or the pseudogene TRBV3-2) to TRBJ1-1; D uncertain. V lost 2 bases, J lost 1 base, and 5 bases lay in between. The CDR3 runs to 13 residues. CDR1 and CDR2 (germline): LGHDT, YNNKEL (reference sequence). The DNA of the CDR3 is TGTGCCAGCAGCCAACACACGAACACTGAAGCTTTCTTT. Translated, it gives CASSQHTNTEAFF.

CDR3 region: CATRGGSNYGYTF. In nucleotides, the CDR3 is TGTGCCACCAGGGGGGGTTCTAACTATGGCTACACCTTC. The chain is built from TRBV5-5 and TRBJ1-2; 7 positions match TRBD1. Germline CDR1 SGHKS, CDR2 YYEKEE (reference sequence). This CDR3 region has 13 residues. V shed 9 bases, J shed 0 bases, and the junction held 5 bases outside the gene matches.

The chain has TRBV9 and TRBJ2-6, with 8 bases fitting TRBD2. This CDR3 has 18 amino acids. CDR1 is SGDLS, CDR2 YYNGEE, per germline. The V and J ends lost 2 bases and 2 bases, in that order; junction bases with no gene match: 9. CDR3 DNA sequence: TGTGCCAGCAGCGTCCCATCGGGGGGGGAGGCTGGGGCCAACGTCCTGACTTTC. Translating it yields CASSVPSGGEAGANVLTF.

In its sample, this clone was seen a few times. The chain couples TRBV25-1 to TRBJ2-3; 9 positions agree with TRBD1. CDR3 length equals 15 residues. V lost 6 bases and J lost 2; bases outside the gene matches: 6. Germline V gene data show CDR1 as MGHDK and CDR2 as SYGVNS. The CDR3 DNA follows: TGTGCCAGCAGCAAGACAGGGGGGGCCACAGATACGCAGTATTTT. Translated, it gives CASSKTGGATDTQYF.

The rearrangement uses TRBV11-3 and TRBJ2-5; tentative D call: TRBD2 (6 bases). Per germline, CDR1 SGHNT and CDR2 YENEEA. The V end lost 6 bases, the J end lost 5 bases, and 22 bases lay between the germline ends. This CDR3 has 16 amino acids. For the CDR3, the DNA is TGTGCCAGCAGTCTCGGCGGGGTTGGTTCATCTGAGACCCAGTACTTC. Translating it yields CASSLGGVGSSETQYF. Supplemented by reference TRBV11-3 and TRBJ2-5, the full variable domain reads EAGVVQSPRYKIIEKKQPVAFWCNPISGHNTLYWYLQNLGQGPELLIRYENEEAVDDSQLPKDRFSAERLKGVDSTLKIQPAELGDSAVYLCASSLGGVGSSETQYFGPGTRLLVL.

This rearrangement joins TRBV4-2 to TRBJ2-5; TRBD2 matches at 8 bases. CDR3 size: 15 residues. The V gene's germline CDR1 is LGHNA and CDR2 YNFKEQ. The trim removed 4 bases at V and 3 bases at J, leaving 7 bases unmatched. CDR3 in DNA: TGTGCCAGCAGCCCCTGGTCAGCGGGGGAAGAGACCCAGTACTTC. Translated, it gives CASSPWSAGEETQYF.

The chain has TRBV2 and TRBJ1-5; no clear D. Germline CDR1 SNHLY, CDR2 FYNNEI. The CDR3 sequence is 14 residues long. The germline V and J ends were trimmed by 4 bases and 5 bases, with 12 bases remaining between them. This CDR3 reads CASSAGLGYQPQHF. The CDR3 region has the DNA TGTGCCAGCAGTGCGGGGTTAGGATATCAGCCCCAGCATTTT.

The genes are TRBV2 and TRBJ1-2, with 8 positions matching TRBD1. Germline V gene sequence: CDR1 SNHLY, CDR2 FYNNEI. Unmatched junction bases numbered 3, after V lost 6 bases and J lost 3 bases. This CDR3 spans 13 amino acids. The DNA of the CDR3 is TGTGCCAGCAGGGAGGACAGGGACTATGGCTACACCTTC. Amino acids: CASREDRDYGYTF.

The J gene is TRBJ1-3, the V gene TRBV2; D possibly corresponds to TRBD1 (5 bases). The germline V and J ends were trimmed by 3 bases and 0 bases, with 6 bases remaining between them. Germline loops: CDR1 SNHLY, CDR2 FYNNEI. This CDR3 spans 14 amino acids. The CDR3 DNA sequence: TGTGCCAGCAGTGAGGGGGGCTCTGGAAACACCATATATTTT. It encodes CASSEGGSGNTIYF.

This clone was recorded a few times. CDR3 region: CASSHSTGGNYGYTF. As DNA, the CDR3 is TGTGCCAGCAGTCATTCGACAGGGGGTAACTATGGCTACACCTTC. V usage is TRBV25-1 and J usage is TRBJ1-2; 9 nucleotides line up with TRBD1. Trimming cost V 5 bases and J 1 base; bases outside gene matches: 5. Germline CDR1 MGHDK, CDR2 SYGVNS. The CDR3 loop spans 15 amino acids.